This T cell receptor beta chain appears in the sequencing data of a study of vaccination and CD4 T cells after COVID-19. Sequence data for DNA of cultured CD4+ T cells were generated by the Oncomine TCR Beta short-read assay. TCRdb called the PCR reads again in MiXCR, with one record for every CDR3 protein. Here the sample spans just under 9,000 distinct CDR3 sequences, about 21% being singletons. Study-level results: Relatively small numbers of convalescent patients were studied, with no early post-infection timepoints included.

A note on this clonotype: The target antigen is unknown.

Treatment given: approximately nine-day PBMC culture with coronavirus spike peptide pools or control peptides (ViraFEST assay). Germline CDR1 reads GTSNPN; CDR2 reads SVGIG (reference sequence). Trimming shortened V by 7 bases and J by 6 bases, and 18 bases separated the two germline ends. The CDR3 has 14 amino acids. The rearrangement joins TRBV30 to TRBJ1-4, with D tentatively TRBD1 (6 bases). Specimen: cultured CD4+ T cells from blood. The clonotype originates from a human donor with COVID-19. The CDR3 coding sequence is TGTGCCTCCCGACGCCCCGGGGGGCATGAAAAACTGTTTTTT. This encodes CASRRPGGHEKLFF.